Listed here is a single TCR beta chain. Its target is unknown. This could be a read error, since a much larger clone is one nucleotide away. A primer matching the constant region was used to make TCR beta cDNA from 500 ng of total RNA. Libraries for TCR beta were built through three nested multiplex PCR rounds, which together made up a slightly modified ARM-PCR procedure. Forward primers for TRBV1-TRBV30 and a C-beta reverse primer served the first two PCR rounds, at roughly 10 cycles each. TCRdb re-called the multiplex PCR reads with MiXCR, one entry per CDR3 protein. The sample shows about 320,000 distinct CDR3 sequences, 50% to 75% of them seen only once. The source of the blood RNA was unsorted whole blood, and germline DNA was extracted as well. In advance of surgery, 4 to 4.5 milliliters of peripheral blood were collected. The data were obtained in a study of tumor-infiltrating lymphocytes in primary liver carcinoma. At the level of the study: The study included patients who were men and women aged 30 to 69 years. Study results and limitations: A significantly higher top-250-clone fraction was recorded for tumors than for blood (p = 0.039).

CDR3 length: 14 residues. With 3 bases removed from V and 9 bases from J, the gap between germline ends came to 15 bases. Looked up from germline, CDR1 is LGHNT and CDR2 is FRNRAP. The sequenced material came from peripheral blood. This clonotype originated in a woman aged 25 to 39 with primary liver carcinoma and hepatitis B virus infection. This chain links TRBV12-5 with TRBJ2-1; no clear D gene. The CDR3 bases are TGTGCTAGTGGTTTACGAGTAACGAGCAGTGAGCAGTTCTTC. It encodes CASGLRVTSSEQFF.